These 24 T cell receptor beta chains share one sample of origin, sequenced in a study of cytomegalovirus exposure and HLA in healthy donors. PCR was performed using 60 Vbeta and 13 Jbeta primers. The protocol was immunoSEQ multiplex PCR, while the TCRdb copy is restricted to in-frame clones and leaves out a portion. The table includes about 180,000 clones, 84% detected once. Source material: PBMCs. Every receptor here comes from a girl aged 2 to 9 in good health and CMV-seropositive.

The chain links TRBV19 to TRBJ1-1; weak D call: TRBD1 (6 bases). CDR1 is LNHDA, CDR2 SQIVND, per germline (reference sequence). Trimming removed 5 bases from V and 0 bases from J, with 13 bases in between. The CDR3 runs to 15 residues. The CDR3 nucleotides are TGTGCCAGTAGTTTCCGACAGGCCATGAACACTGAAGCTTTCTTT. It translates to CASSFRQAMNTEAFF.

The chain links TRBV5-1 to TRBJ2-1; 11 bases agree with TRBD2. Germline trimming cut 3 bases from V and 6 bases from J; bases unmatched to any gene: 11. The CDR3 totals 17 residues. Per the germline V gene, CDR1 is SGHRS and CDR2 is YFSETQ. The CDR3 DNA reads as TGCGCCAGCAGCTGGGCTTTAGCGGGAGGGCCTCTCAATGAGCAGTTCTTC. Protein sequence: CASSWALAGGPLNEQFF. The full variable domain, in which reference TRBV5-1 and TRBJ2-1 provide the parts outside the CDR3, is KAGVTQTPRYLIKTRGQQVTLSCSPISGHRSVSWYQQTPGQGLQFLFEYFSETQRNKGNFPGRFSGRQFSNSRSEMNVSTLELGDSALYLCASSWALAGGPLNEQFFGPGTRLTVL.

This rearrangement joins TRBV7-2 to TRBJ2-1, with 12 bases fitting TRBD2. The V and J ends lost 8 bases and 6 bases, in that order; junction bases with no gene match: 5. The germline V gene encodes CDR1 SGHTA and CDR2 FQGNSA. The CDR3 is made up of 14 amino acids. CDR3 protein: CASDGLAGPNEQFF. CDR3 bases: TGTGCCAGCGACGGACTAGCGGGACCCAATGAGCAGTTCTTC.

This chain joins TRBV6-1 and TRBJ1-2, with D hard to call. V was pared by 7 bases and J by 8 bases, with 20 bases between. CDR3 length: 14 amino acids. CDR1 and CDR2 from the germline V gene are MNHNS and SASEGT. In nucleotides, the CDR3 is TGTGCCAGCACCCCGTCCGGCAGGCCTGGGGGCTACACCTTC. Translated, it gives CASTPSGRPGGYTF.

The chain links TRBV18 to TRBJ2-7; no definite D call. Between the trimmed V and J ends, which lost 3 bases and 1 base, there was a span of 4 bases. Germline CDR1 reads KGHSH; CDR2 reads LQKENI. This CDR3 comprises 12 residues. In DNA, the CDR3 is TGTGCCAGCTCACCTGTATCCTACGAGCAGTACTTC. Translation gives CASSPVSYEQYF.

The chain is built from TRBV29-1 and TRBJ2-3; D is ambiguous. The CDR3 length is 16 residues. Germline V gene data show CDR1 as SQVTM and CDR2 as ANQGSEA. V was shortened by 8 bases and J by 0 bases, with 21 bases between the two germline ends. The CDR3 loop is CSFCSGVTLSTDTQYF. In nucleotides, the CDR3 is TGCAGCTTCTGTTCTGGAGTCACCCTTAGCACAGATACGCAGTATTTT.

The rearrangement joins TRBV28 to TRBJ1-2; 8 bases agree with TRBD1. Germline values: CDR1 MDHEN, CDR2 SYDVKM. This CDR3 region has 13 residues. V shed 7 bases, J shed 7 bases, and the junction held 8 bases outside the gene matches. Here the CDR3 reads CASTGQAEGGYTF. The DNA of the CDR3 is TGTGCCAGCACGGGACAGGCCGAGGGTGGCTACACCTTC.

The CDR3 reads CAWSPGGNYGYTF. CDR3 coding DNA: TGTGCCTGGAGTCCCGGGGGTAACTATGGCTACACCTTC. The chain has TRBV30 and TRBJ1-2, with D possibly being TRBD1 (5 bases). The CDR3 is 13 amino acids. V shed 2 bases and J shed 1 base, with 8 bases lying between them. The V gene's germline CDR1 is GTSNPN and CDR2 SVGIG (reference sequence).

The genes are TRBV30 and TRBJ2-1; 11 nucleotides match TRBD2. The germline gives CDR1 GTSNPN, CDR2 SVGIG (reference sequence). This CDR3 spans 15 amino acids. Trimming took 5 bases from V and 9 from J; bases not matched to a gene: 12. CDR3 sequence: CAWGGQTSGIVEQFF. In DNA, the CDR3 is TGTGCCTGGGGGGGTCAGACTAGCGGGATTGTTGAGCAGTTCTTC.

The rearrangement uses TRBV25-1 and TRBJ1-2; maybe TRBD1 (6 bases). Germline CDR1 is MGHDK and CDR2 is SYGVNS. Trimming cost V 6 bases and J 8 bases, with 19 bases left between them. This CDR3 comprises 14 residues. For the CDR3, the DNA is TGTGCCAGCAGCTTGGACGGGACAATTAACGGCTACACCTTC. This gives the protein CASSLDGTINGYTF.

This clone appeared once. CDR3: CASSPSGVQTEAFF. The CDR3 DNA is TGTGCCAGCAGCCCCTCGGGGGTACAAACTGAAGCTTTCTTT. The chain has TRBV7-3 and TRBJ1-1; D possibly corresponds to TRBD1 (5 bases). The V end lost 5 bases, the J end lost 5 bases, and 15 bases lay between the germline ends. The CDR3 is made up of 14 amino acids. The germline gives CDR1 SGHTA, CDR2 FQGTGA. Using reference TRBV7-3 and TRBJ1-1 for the parts outside the CDR3, the full variable domain is GAGVSQTPSNKVTEKGKYVELRCDPISGHTALYWYRQSLGQGPEFLIYFQGTGAADDSGLPNDRFFAVRPEGSVSTLKIQRTERGDSAVYLCASSPSGVQTEAFFGQGTRLTVV.

This chain connects TRBV2 to TRBJ2-2, with D perhaps TRBD1 (6 bases). V was trimmed by 7 bases and J by 6 bases, leaving 9 bases between them. CDR1 and CDR2 (germline): SNHLY, FYNNEI. The CDR3 covers 12 residues. CDR3 in DNA: TGTGCCAGCAAACAGGGATCCGGGGAGCTGTTTTTT. Residues: CASKQGSGELFF.

The chain links TRBV19 to TRBJ1-1; D unclear. Per germline, CDR1 LNHDA and CDR2 SQIVND (reference sequence). Trimming left V 5 bases short and J 4 bases short, with 17 bases between. The CDR3 consists of 15 residues. CDR3 nucleotide sequence: TGTGCCAGTAGTCCCTACTTAACCGAGGGCACTGAAGCTTTCTTT. It encodes CASSPYLTEGTEAFF.

V gene TRBV25-1 combines with J gene TRBJ2-1; 7 nucleotides line up with TRBD2. CDR3 length: 16 amino acids. The junction had 9 bases not matched to a gene; V was cut back by 4 bases and J by 3 bases. Germline-derived CDR1 and CDR2 are MGHDK and SYGVNS. In nucleotides, the CDR3 is TGTGCCAGCAGTGCTCTCGGGAGGAATAGCTACAATGAGCAGTTCTTC. Translating it yields CASSALGRNSYNEQFF.

A word on this clone: A much larger clone sits a single nucleotide away, making a read error possible. The chain's CDR3 is CASSVTGGSGNTIYF. The CDR3 DNA follows: TGTGCCAGCAGTGTAACAGGGGGCTCTGGAAACACCATATATTTT. The chain joins TRBV25-1 to TRBJ1-3, with 8 bases that match TRBD1. From germline, CDR1 is MGHDK and CDR2 SYGVNS. This CDR3 region has 15 residues. Trimming removed 4 bases from V and 0 bases from J; junction bases left unmatched: 2.

This clone was seen a handful of times. V is TRBV4-1 and J is TRBJ1-1; 8 nucleotides agree with TRBD1. The V segment lost 1 base and the J segment 5 bases; nucleotides outside the gene matches: 3. The CDR3 runs to 14 residues. Germline loops: CDR1 MGHRA, CDR2 YSYEKL. CDR3 residues: CASSQVQGGTEAFF. The CDR3 coding sequence is TGCGCCAGCAGCCAAGTACAGGGGGGGACTGAAGCTTTCTTT.

The V gene is TRBV15, the J gene TRBJ2-3; D perhaps matches TRBD2 (5 bases). The CDR3 consists of 16 residues. The V gene's germline CDR1 is LNHNV and CDR2 YYDKDF (reference sequence). Trimming pared 0 bases from V and 5 bases from J, leaving 15 bases between. The CDR3 region is CATSRDGRAEGDTQYF. In DNA, the CDR3 is TGTGCCACCAGCAGAGACGGGCGAGCGGAAGGAGATACGCAGTATTTT.

This clone was recorded once. This sequence joins TRBV5-5 and TRBJ2-7; the match to TRBD1 covers 9 bases. The CDR3 consists of 15 residues. Per germline, CDR1 SGHKS and CDR2 YYEKEE (reference sequence). Trimming at V came to 0 bases and at J to 7 bases, leaving 8 bases not matched to a gene. The CDR3 reads CASSLGGGTGSEQYF. The CDR3 DNA follows: TGTGCCAGCAGCTTGGGGGGAGGGACAGGGAGTGAGCAGTACTTC.

The rearrangement joins TRBV7-8 to TRBJ1-5, with D unresolved. Looked up from germline, CDR1 is SGHVS and CDR2 is FQNEAQ. Between the trimmed V and J ends, which lost 4 bases and 2 bases, there was a span of 18 bases. The CDR3 runs 17 residues. The CDR3 protein is CASSSSRSVLGNQPQHF. In nucleotides, the CDR3 is TGTGCCAGCAGCTCATCCCGGTCGGTGCTCGGCAATCAGCCCCAGCATTTT.

The J gene is TRBJ2-7, the V gene TRBV25-1; maybe TRBD2 (6 bases). The CDR3 is 14 amino acids. Looked up from germline, CDR1 is MGHDK and CDR2 is SYGVNS. V gave up 1 base and J gave up 6 bases, with 13 bases separating them. CDR3 region: CASSESRRVSEQYF. The CDR3 DNA reads as TGTGCCAGCAGTGAATCCCGGAGGGTGTCCGAGCAGTACTTC.

The CDR3 here is CASSLYGTRREGYTF. The CDR3 DNA reads TGCGCCAGCAGCTTGTACGGTACGCGACGGGAAGGCTACACCTTC. The J gene is TRBJ1-2, the V gene TRBV5-1; D remains unclear. Germline V CDR1 and CDR2: SGHRS, YFSETQ. V lost 1 base, J lost 8 bases, and 18 bases lay in between. The CDR3 extends over 15 amino acids.

This clone showed up just a few times. The genes are TRBV6-5 and TRBJ2-7; TRBD1 is a possible D gene (5 bases). Trimming took off 6 bases at V and 3 bases at J, with 12 bases between the two ends. CDR3 length: 13 residues. Germline V gives CDR1 MNHEY, CDR2 SVGAGI. CDR3 DNA sequence: TGTGCCAGCAGCAAGGGGCCTAACTACGAGCAGTACTTC. Residues: CASSKGPNYEQYF.

This clone showed up just a few times. This sequence joins TRBV9 and TRBJ1-1; D perhaps matches TRBD1 (5 bases). V shed 0 bases and J shed 5 bases, with 8 bases lying between them. Germline V gives CDR1 SGDLS, CDR2 YYNGEE. CDR3 length: 13 residues. The CDR3 is CASSVEGRTEAFF. The DNA for the CDR3 is TGTGCCAGCAGCGTAGAGGGGAGGACTGAAGCTTTCTTT.

The CDR3 is CASSTRTSFPYEQYF. CDR3 nucleotide sequence: TGTGCCAGCAGTACCCGGACTAGCTTTCCCTACGAGCAGTACTTC. The chain uses TRBV27 and TRBJ2-7, with 8 bases that match TRBD2. The CDR3 runs to 15 residues. Germline CDR1 MNHEY, CDR2 SMNVEV (reference sequence). J gave up 2 bases and V 5 bases, and 8 bases lay outside the gene matches.